This is a list of T cell receptor beta chains from one sample in a study of T-cell reconstitution after alpha-beta-depleted transplantation in children. TCRdb independently ran MiXCR on the PCR reads; one entry per CDR3 protein. The data hold 150,000 to 250,000 distinct CDR3 sequences, with 5% to 7.5% observed a single time. This specimen consisted of PBMCs, obtained before TCRalphabeta/CD19-depleted stem cell transplant. These receptors were taken from a girl under two years old with combined immunodeficiency, due to receive a stem cell transplant. The CDR3 runs from the conserved cysteine through the conserved F or W. The order of the fields is clone size, D gene, V gene, J gene, CDR3 DNA, CDR3 protein. D genes are given only for firm matches. Clone size is given for some rows only: seen once, a few or many times, or a class if the clone is expanded.

abundance: many; d_gene: -; v_gene: TRBV18; j_gene: TRBJ1-5; CDR3nt: TGTGCCAGCTCACCAAGACAGATCAATCAGCCCCAGCATTTT; CDR3aa: CASSPRQINQPQHF
abundance: many; d_gene: TRBD1; v_gene: TRBV5-1; j_gene: TRBJ2-7; CDR3nt: TGCGCCAGCAGCTATGGGACAGGACCCCACGAGCAGTACTTC; CDR3aa: CASSYGTGPHEQYF
abundance: -; d_gene: TRBD1; v_gene: TRBV3-1; j_gene: TRBJ2-5; CDR3nt: TGTGCCAGCAGCTCAAGTCAGGGGGCAATCGTTGGAGAGACCCAGTACTTC; CDR3aa: CASSSSQGAIVGETQYF
abundance: -; d_gene: -; v_gene: TRBV20-1; j_gene: TRBJ1-4; CDR3nt: TGCAGTGCTAGCGGACAAACTAATGAAAAACTGTTTTTT; CDR3aa: CSASGQTNEKLFF
abundance: many; d_gene: -; v_gene: TRBV9; j_gene: TRBJ2-3; CDR3nt: TGTGCCAGCAGCGAGGTTCTGGATGGGCCCCCAGATACGCAGTATTTT; CDR3aa: CASSEVLDGPPDTQYF
abundance: many; d_gene: -; v_gene: TRBV12-3/TRBV12-4; j_gene: TRBJ2-1; CDR3nt: TGTGCCAGCAGTTTTCGGGGGCGGCCCTCCTACAATGAGCAGTTCTTC; CDR3aa: CASSFRGRPSYNEQFF
abundance: few; d_gene: -; v_gene: TRBV12-3/TRBV12-4; j_gene: TRBJ2-4; CDR3nt: TGTGCCAGCCTCTCCTCACTCGGAGGGAGGAACATTCAGTACTTC; CDR3aa: CASLSSLGGRNIQYF
abundance: -; d_gene: TRBD1; v_gene: TRBV12-3/TRBV12-4; j_gene: TRBJ2-7; CDR3nt: TGTGCCAGCAGTTCGACAGGGGTAAACTACGAGCAGTACTTC; CDR3aa: CASSSTGVNYEQYF
abundance: many; d_gene: -; v_gene: TRBV4-1; j_gene: TRBJ2-7; CDR3nt: TGCGCCAGCAGCCAAGATAGTTGGGGGGCTCGTTACGAGCAGTACTTC; CDR3aa: CASSQDSWGARYEQYF
abundance: many; d_gene: -; v_gene: TRBV19; j_gene: TRBJ2-3; CDR3nt: TGTGCCAGTAAGGTCGGGGTTGGAGATACGCAGTATTTT; CDR3aa: CASKVGVGDTQYF
abundance: many; d_gene: TRBD2; v_gene: TRBV3-1; j_gene: TRBJ2-5; CDR3nt: TGTGCCAGCAGCCAAGAGAGAGAGCGGGGGGGACAAGAGACCCAGTACTTC; CDR3aa: CASSQERERGGQETQYF
abundance: -; d_gene: -; v_gene: TRBV14; j_gene: TRBJ2-2; CDR3nt: TGTGCCAGCAGCCCACGGGTCACCGGGGAGCTGTTTTTT; CDR3aa: CASSPRVTGELFF
abundance: many; d_gene: -; v_gene: TRBV15; j_gene: TRBJ2-1; CDR3nt: TGTGCCACCAGCAGAGGCGGGGGACATTACAATGAGCAGTTCTTC; CDR3aa: CATSRGGGHYNEQFF
abundance: many; d_gene: -; v_gene: TRBV29-1; j_gene: TRBJ2-4; CDR3nt: TGCAGCGTTGAAAACAGCCGAAACATTCAGTACTTC; CDR3aa: CSVENSRNIQYF
abundance: -; d_gene: -; v_gene: TRBV7-3; j_gene: TRBJ1-3; CDR3nt: TGTGCCAGCAGCTTAGGAGGAGGGGGAATCTCTGGAAACACCATATATTTT; CDR3aa: CASSLGGGGISGNTIYF
abundance: few; d_gene: -; v_gene: TRBV5-5; j_gene: TRBJ2-3; CDR3nt: TGTGCCAGCAGCGGCGGACAGTCTGGCACAGATACGCAGTATTTT; CDR3aa: CASSGGQSGTDTQYF
abundance: few; d_gene: -; v_gene: TRBV18; j_gene: TRBJ2-6; CDR3nt: TGTGCCAGCTCACTCCGGGACCCAAGCTCTGGGGCCAACGTCCTGACTTTC; CDR3aa: CASSLRDPSSGANVLTF
abundance: -; d_gene: -; v_gene: TRBV5-1; j_gene: TRBJ1-2; CDR3nt: TGCGCCAGCAGCCCGGACGGTAACTATGGCTACACCTTC; CDR3aa: CASSPDGNYGYTF
abundance: many; d_gene: -; v_gene: TRBV28; j_gene: TRBJ1-1; CDR3nt: TGTGCCAGCAGTTTAACCCCTCAGGGAAATACTGAAGCTTTCTTT; CDR3aa: CASSLTPQGNTEAFF
abundance: many; d_gene: -; v_gene: TRBV4-3; j_gene: TRBJ2-1; CDR3nt: TGCGCCAGCAGCCAAGACACAGGGTCCGATGAGCAGTTCTTC; CDR3aa: CASSQDTGSDEQFF
abundance: few; d_gene: -; v_gene: TRBV20-1; j_gene: TRBJ2-6; CDR3nt: TGCAGTGCTCCCGAGAGGGGGTCCGGGGCCAACGTCCTGACTTTC; CDR3aa: CSAPERGSGANVLTF
abundance: many; d_gene: TRBD2; v_gene: TRBV7-2; j_gene: TRBJ2-1; CDR3nt: TGTGCCAGCAGCTTCTTTAGCGGGGGCAGTGAGCAGTTCTTC; CDR3aa: CASSFFSGGSEQFF
abundance: few; d_gene: -; v_gene: TRBV28; j_gene: TRBJ2-3; CDR3nt: TGTGCCAGCAGACTTTCTCCCTTTAAGCGGTTCGGCAACGCAGATACGCAGTATTTT; CDR3aa: CASRLSPFKRFGNADTQYF